The T cell receptor beta chain described here comes from a study of CD8 T cells in Susac syndrome. Study-wide background: Treatment at blood withdrawal was none, corticosteroids, or intravenous immunoglobulin alone in Susac syndrome patients. Findings and limits, study-wide: There was no clonal expansion in the CD4+ T cell repertoires of Susac syndrome.

With random hexamers, reverse transcription was performed on about 0.5 to 1 ug of RNA. TCRdb fed the immunoSEQ multiplex PCR reads into MiXCR, producing one record per CDR3 protein. Found here are more than 200,000 distinct CDR3 sequences, approximately 94% of them singletons; the top ten hold 0.15%. This clonotype is a singleton in its sample. What it binds is not known. Germline V gene data show CDR1 as LNHDA and CDR2 as SQIVND (reference sequence). CDR3 length equals 12 residues. V was cut by 6 bases and J by 7 bases, with 7 bases left in between. The source is a human donor with Susac syndrome. V is TRBV19 and J is TRBJ1-6; unclear D gene. The sequenced sample was CD4+ T cells from PBMCs. CDR3 region: CASRLVNSPLHF. DNA for the CDR3: TGTGCCAGTAGGTTGGTGAATTCACCCCTCCACTTT.